A single T cell receptor (beta chain) is shown here with its context. Its antigen is as yet unknown. The source of the sample is a study of CD8+ T cells in alopecia areata. Study-wide background: Each day, treated patients took oral tofacitinib twice, at 5 to 10 mg per dose.

Treatment described: oral pan-JAK inhibitor, 5-10 mg twice daily. Alopecia areata patients gave lesional scalp punch biopsies and peripheral blood samples. cDNA reverse transcribed from extracted RNA served as the sequencing template. This table comes from immunoSEQ multiplex PCR, and its TCRdb copy is limited to in-frame clones, with some not included. Altogether about 210,000 clones are present, approximately 57% being singletons, with the ten largest covering around 1.5%. Study-wide results and limits: There was only one nonresponder, so it was unclear how baseline CD8+ expansion relates to response.

The source was CD4+ T cells sorted from blood, collected at week 4, from a patient treated with tofacitinib. This sequence was found in a human donor with alopecia areata.

The CDR3 DNA follows: TGCGCCAGCAGTCGTGAATACAATGAGCAGTTCTTC. Amino acids: CASSREYNEQFF. The J gene is TRBJ2-1, the V gene TRBV5-1; no reliable D call. This CDR3 is built from 12 residues. V lost 5 bases and J lost 4, with 7 bases in between. Looked up from germline, CDR1 is SGHRS and CDR2 is YFSETQ.